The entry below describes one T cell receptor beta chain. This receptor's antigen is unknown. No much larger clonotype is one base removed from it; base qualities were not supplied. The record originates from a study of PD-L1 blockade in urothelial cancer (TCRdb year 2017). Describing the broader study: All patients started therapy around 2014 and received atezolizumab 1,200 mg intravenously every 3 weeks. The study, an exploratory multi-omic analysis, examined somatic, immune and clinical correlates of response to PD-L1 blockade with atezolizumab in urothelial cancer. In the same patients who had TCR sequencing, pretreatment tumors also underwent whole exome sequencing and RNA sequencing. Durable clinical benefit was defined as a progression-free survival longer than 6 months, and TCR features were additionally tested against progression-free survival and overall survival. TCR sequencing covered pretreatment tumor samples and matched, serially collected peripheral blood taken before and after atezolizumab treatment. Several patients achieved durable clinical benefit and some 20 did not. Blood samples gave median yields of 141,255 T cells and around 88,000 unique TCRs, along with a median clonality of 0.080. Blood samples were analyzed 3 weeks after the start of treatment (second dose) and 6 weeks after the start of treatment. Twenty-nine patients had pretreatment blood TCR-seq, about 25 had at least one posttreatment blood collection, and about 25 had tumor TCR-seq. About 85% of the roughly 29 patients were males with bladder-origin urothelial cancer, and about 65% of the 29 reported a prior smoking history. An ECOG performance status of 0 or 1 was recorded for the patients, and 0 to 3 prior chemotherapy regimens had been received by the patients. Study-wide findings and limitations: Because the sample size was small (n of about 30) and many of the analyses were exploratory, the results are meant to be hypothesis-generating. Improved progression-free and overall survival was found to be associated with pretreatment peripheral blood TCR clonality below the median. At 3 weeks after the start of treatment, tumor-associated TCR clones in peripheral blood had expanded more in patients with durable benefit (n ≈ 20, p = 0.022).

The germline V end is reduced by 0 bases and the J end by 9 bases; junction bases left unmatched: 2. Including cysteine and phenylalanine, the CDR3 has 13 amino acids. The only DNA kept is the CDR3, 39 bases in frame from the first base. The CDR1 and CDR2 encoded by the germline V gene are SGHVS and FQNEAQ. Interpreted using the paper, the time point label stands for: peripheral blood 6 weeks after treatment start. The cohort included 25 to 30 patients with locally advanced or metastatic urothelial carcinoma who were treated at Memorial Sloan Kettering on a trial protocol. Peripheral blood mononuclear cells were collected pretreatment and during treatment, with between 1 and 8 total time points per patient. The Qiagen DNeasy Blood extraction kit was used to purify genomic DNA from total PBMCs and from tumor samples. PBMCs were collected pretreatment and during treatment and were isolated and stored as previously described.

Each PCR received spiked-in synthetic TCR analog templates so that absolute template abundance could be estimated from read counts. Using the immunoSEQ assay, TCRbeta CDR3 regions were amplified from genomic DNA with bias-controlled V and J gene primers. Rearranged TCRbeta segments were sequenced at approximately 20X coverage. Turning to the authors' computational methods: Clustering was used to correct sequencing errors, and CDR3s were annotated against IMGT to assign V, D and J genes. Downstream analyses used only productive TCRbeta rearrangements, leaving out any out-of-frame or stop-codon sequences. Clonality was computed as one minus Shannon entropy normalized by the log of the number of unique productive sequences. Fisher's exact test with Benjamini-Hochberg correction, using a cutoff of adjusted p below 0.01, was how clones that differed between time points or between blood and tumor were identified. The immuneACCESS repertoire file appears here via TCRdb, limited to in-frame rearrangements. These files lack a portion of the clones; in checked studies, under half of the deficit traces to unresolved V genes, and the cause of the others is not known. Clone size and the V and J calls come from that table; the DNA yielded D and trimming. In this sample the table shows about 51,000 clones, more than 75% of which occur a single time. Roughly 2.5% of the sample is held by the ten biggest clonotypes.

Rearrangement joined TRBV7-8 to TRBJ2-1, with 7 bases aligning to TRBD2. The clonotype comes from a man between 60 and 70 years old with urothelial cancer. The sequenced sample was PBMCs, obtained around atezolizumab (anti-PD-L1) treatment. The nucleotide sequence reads TGTGCCAGCAGCTTAGCGTCGGGAGGTGAGCAGTTCTTC. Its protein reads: CASSLASGGEQFF.